This passage covers 20 T cell receptor beta chains from one sample sequenced in a study of regulatory T cells in long-lasting Graves disease. Time point: newly diagnosed GD, antithyroid drugs for less than 3 months. PBMC-extracted RNA yielded the TCR library. The TCR beta library used iRepertoire HTBI primers with Arm-PCR amplification of CDR3. TCRdb recomputed calls from the multiplex PCR reads with MiXCR, one row per CDR3 protein. The profile shows about 620,000 distinct CDR3 sequences, approximately 15% of them singletons. Another study also made use of these data, one on T cells in Graves' hyperthyroidism and ophthalmopathy.

The sequencing used peripheral blood mononuclear cells (PBMCs), collected at new diagnosis, from a patient treated with antithyroid drugs. These receptor sequences come from a woman aged 25 to 39 with Graves disease.

This chain uses TRBV20-1 with TRBJ2-7, with D possibly being TRBD1 or TRBD2 (5 bases each). Germline V gene data show CDR1 as DFQATT and CDR2 as SNEGSKA (reference sequence). V lost 5 bases, J lost 6 bases, and 17 bases lay in between. The CDR3 is 13 amino acids. The CDR3 nucleotides are TGCAGTGCTGATGTGGGACCCTTGGCCGAGCAGTACTTC. Its protein product is CSADVGPLAEQYF.

There are many counts of this clonotype. The V and J genes are TRBV5-1 and TRBJ1-1; D is unresolved. CDR1 and CDR2 from the germline V gene are SGHRS and YFSETQ. Trimming pared 1 base from V and 7 bases from J, leaving 11 bases between. The CDR3 consists of 13 residues. The CDR3 reads CASSLSEGGEAFF. CDR3 coding DNA: TGCGCCAGCAGCTTGTCCGAGGGAGGTGAAGCTTTCTTT. Full variable domain (missing parts from reference TRBV5-1 and TRBJ1-1): KAGVTQTPRYLIKTRGQQVTLSCSPISGHRSVSWYQQTPGQGLQFLFEYFSETQRNKGNFPGRFSGRQFSNSRSEMNVSTLELGDSALYLCASSLSEGGEAFFGQGTRLTVV.

The CDR3 coding sequence is TGTGCCAGCTCACCTCCAGGGTTATGGAGCGGCTACACCTTC. It codes for CASSPPGLWSGYTF. The V and J genes are TRBV18 and TRBJ1-2, with D maybe TRBD1 (5 bases). The CDR3 length is 14 residues. The ends were cut back, 3 bases at V and 8 bases at J, with 16 bases in the middle. Germline CDR1 is KGHSH and CDR2 is LQKENI.

This clonotype was seen many times. Here the CDR3 DNA reads TGTGCCAGCAGCCCTAGGAGGGTCAATCAGCCCCAGCATTTT. Translated: CASSPRRVNQPQHF. The chain couples TRBV27 to TRBJ1-5; D uncertain. V lost 6 bases to trimming and J lost 3 bases, with 12 bases between them. Germline lookup yields CDR1 MNHEY and CDR2 SMNVEV (reference sequence). The CDR3 is 14 residues long.

This clonotype has only one observation. The rearrangement joins TRBV7-2 to TRBJ1-4; perhaps TRBD1 as D (6 bases). V was clipped by 5 bases and J by 8 bases, with 15 bases between them. The CDR3 runs 14 residues. Germline lookup yields CDR1 SGHTA and CDR2 FQGNSA. The CDR3 DNA reads as TGTGCCAGCAGCCACAACAGGGAACGAGAAAAACTGTTTTTT. The encoded protein is CASSHNREREKLFF.

A few counts support this clonotype. The CDR3 coding sequence is TGTGCCAGTAGTATTAGATACAATGAGCAGTTCTTC. It translates to CASSIRYNEQFF. The chain combines TRBV19 with TRBJ2-1; D is unresolved. The germline V and J ends were trimmed by 3 bases and 4 bases, with 4 bases remaining between them. CDR3 size: 12 residues. Looked up from germline, CDR1 is LNHDA and CDR2 is SQIVND (reference sequence).

The table lists this clonotype with many counts. V and J are TRBV5-1 and TRBJ2-3; D remains unclear. This CDR3 is 15 amino acids long. Trimming left V 6 bases short and J 0 bases short, with 14 bases between. CDR1 and CDR2 from the germline V gene are SGHRS and YFSETQ. CDR3 loop: CASKGRLASTDTQYF. The CDR3, as DNA: TGCGCCAGCAAGGGTCGATTGGCTAGCACAGATACGCAGTATTTT.

Points on this clonotype: A read error is possible here, since a much larger clone lies one base away. The chain uses TRBV5-1 and TRBJ2-1; perhaps D is TRBD1 or TRBD2 (6 bases each). The CDR3 loop spans 15 amino acids. Germline CDR1 is SGHRS and CDR2 is YFSETQ. Here the CDR3 DNA reads TGCGCCGGCAGCTTGGAGGGGGGAAACTACAATGAGCAGTTCTTC. It codes for CAGSLEGGNYNEQFF.

This clonotype was seen a handful of times. The chain uses TRBV28 and TRBJ1-5; D gene ambiguous. This CDR3 is 13 amino acids long. Trimming pared 6 bases from V and 10 bases from J, leaving 16 bases between. Germline V gives CDR1 MDHEN, CDR2 SYDVKM. CDR3 coding DNA: TGTGCCAGCAGCCCTACGGTGGACCTTCCCCAGCATTTT. It specifies CASSPTVDLPQHF.

The gene calls are TRBV5-6 and TRBJ2-3; the D is unclear. CDR1 SGHDT and CDR2 YYEEEE come from the germline V gene. Between the trimmed V and J ends, which lost 4 bases and 8 bases, there was a span of 8 bases. This CDR3 comprises 11 residues. The CDR3 nucleotides read TGTGCCAGCAGCCTTACACTTACGCAGTATTTT. It codes for CASSLTLTQYF.

The chain has TRBV28 and TRBJ2-7; D unresolved. Trimming stripped 2 bases from V and 2 bases from J, with 10 bases between. CDR1 and CDR2 from the germline V gene are MDHEN and SYDVKM. The CDR3 extends over 14 amino acids. CDR3 coding DNA: TGTGCCAGCAGTTTAGGCAGGAAACCCTACGAGCAGTACTTC. Protein product: CASSLGRKPYEQYF.

V and J are TRBV19 and TRBJ2-1; TRBD2 aligns across 8 bases. The ends lost 4 bases at V and 0 bases at J; junction bases unmatched: 17. The CDR3 length is 20 residues. The germline V gene encodes CDR1 LNHDA and CDR2 SQIVND (reference sequence). The CDR3 loop is CASSKPSGSPGGSSYNEQFF. As DNA, the CDR3 is TGTGCCAGTAGTAAGCCTAGCGGGTCCCCTGGGGGCAGCTCCTACAATGAGCAGTTCTTC.

In its sample, this clonotype was seen many times. The J gene is TRBJ2-1, the V gene TRBV7-9; D is ambiguous. This CDR3 is built from 15 residues. V lost 5 bases and J 6 bases, leaving 17 bases between the germline ends. CDR1 is SEHNR and CDR2 is FQNEAQ in the germline V gene (reference sequence). CDR3 sequence: CASSPQPDGPNEQFF. The CDR3 region has the DNA TGTGCCAGCAGCCCCCAGCCGGACGGACCCAATGAGCAGTTCTTC.

The chain couples TRBV12-3 or TRBV12-4 to TRBJ2-7; unclear D gene. V was pared by 6 bases and J by 0 bases, with 12 bases between. This CDR3 is 14 amino acids long. In nucleotides, the CDR3 is TGTGCCAGCAGCGTCCAGTCGAGCTCCTACGAGCAGTACTTC. Translation gives CASSVQSSSYEQYF.

This clonotype was counted many times. The rearrangement joins TRBV7-3 to TRBJ1-1; the D gene is possibly TRBD1 (5 bases). The V and J ends lost 5 bases and 4 bases respectively, with 14 bases between them. The germline V gene has CDR1 SGHTA and CDR2 FQGTGA. CDR3 size: 14 residues. In DNA, the CDR3 is TGTGCCAGCAGCCTGCGGGGGGTCTTCACTGAAGCTTTCTTT. Translating gives CASSLRGVFTEAFF.

This CDR3 is CASSFSQGARVQFF. CDR3 coding DNA: TGTGCCAGCAGTTTCAGCCAGGGGGCCCGAGTGCAGTTCTTC. The chain is built from TRBV28 and TRBJ2-1; TRBD1 matches at 8 bases. The V segment lost 3 bases and the J segment 12 bases; nucleotides outside the gene matches: 10. The CDR3 is made up of 14 amino acids. CDR1 is MDHEN and CDR2 is SYDVKM in the germline V gene.

This clonotype was picked up a small number of times. The rearrangement uses TRBV7-3 and TRBJ1-1; weak D call: TRBD1 (5 bases). Germline-derived CDR1 and CDR2 are SGHTA and FQGTGA. V lost 5 bases, J lost 6 bases, and 16 bases lay in between. The CDR3 runs 14 residues. The CDR3 nucleotides are TGTGCCAGCAGCCCTCAACGTGGGGGTGCTGAAGCTTTCTTT. Protein sequence: CASSPQRGGAEAFF. Supplemented by reference TRBV7-3 and TRBJ1-1, the full variable domain reads GAGVSQTPSNKVTEKGKYVELRCDPISGHTALYWYRQSLGQGPEFLIYFQGTGAADDSGLPNDRFFAVRPEGSVSTLKIQRTERGDSAVYLCASSPQRGGAEAFFGQGTRLTVV.

As concerns this clonotype: A much larger clone sits a single nucleotide away, making a read error possible. The gene calls are TRBV6-1 and TRBJ2-5; perhaps TRBD2 as D (6 bases). This CDR3 is 17 amino acids long. Trimming removed 6 bases from V and 0 bases from J, with 20 bases in between. Per germline, CDR1 MNHNS and CDR2 SASEGT. In DNA form, the CDR3 reads TGTGCCAGCAGAGTGAAGAGGGTAGCGGCGTACCAAGAGACCCAGTACTTC. It specifies CASRVKRVAAYQETQYF.

Points on this clonotype: This CDR3 is missing its conserved last phenylalanine or tryptophan, likely due to a read error. This rearrangement joins TRBV27 to TRBJ1-2; perhaps TRBD1 as D (6 bases). The CDR3 runs 15 residues. Trimming cost V 5 bases and J 7 bases, with 20 bases left between them. CDR1 is MNHEY, CDR2 SMNVEV, per germline (reference sequence). The CDR3 spells CASSVLDQGKAGYTL. The CDR3 DNA sequence: TGTGCCAGCAGTGTCCTCGATCAGGGGAAGGCTGGCTACACCCTC.

This clonotype was seen ten or more times. The chain recombines TRBV19 with TRBJ1-5; D unclear. In germline, CDR1 is LNHDA, CDR2 SQIVND (reference sequence). The germline V and J ends were trimmed by 3 bases and 3 bases, with 6 bases remaining between them. This CDR3 comprises 13 residues. CDR3 protein: CASSILPNQPQHF. DNA for the CDR3: TGTGCCAGTAGTATCCTCCCCAATCAGCCCCAGCATTTT. Using reference TRBV19 and TRBJ1-5 for the parts outside the CDR3, the full variable domain is DGGITQSPKYLFRKEGQNVTLSCEQNLNHDAMYWYRQDPGQGLRLIYYSQIVNDFQKGDIAEGYSVSREKKESFPLTVTSAQKNPTAFYLCASSILPNQPQHFGDGTRLSIL.